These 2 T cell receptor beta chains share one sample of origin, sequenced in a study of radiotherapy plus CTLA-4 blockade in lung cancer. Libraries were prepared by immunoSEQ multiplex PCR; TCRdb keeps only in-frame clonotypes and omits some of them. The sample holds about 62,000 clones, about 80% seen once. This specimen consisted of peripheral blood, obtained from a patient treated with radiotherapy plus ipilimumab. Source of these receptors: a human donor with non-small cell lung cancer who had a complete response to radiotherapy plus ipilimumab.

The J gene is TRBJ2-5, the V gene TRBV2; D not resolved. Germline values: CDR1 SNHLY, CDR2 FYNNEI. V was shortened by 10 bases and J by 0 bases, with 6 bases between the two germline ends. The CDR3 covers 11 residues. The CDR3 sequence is CAIQDQETQYF. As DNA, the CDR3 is TGTGCCATTCAGGACCAAGAGACCCAGTACTTC.

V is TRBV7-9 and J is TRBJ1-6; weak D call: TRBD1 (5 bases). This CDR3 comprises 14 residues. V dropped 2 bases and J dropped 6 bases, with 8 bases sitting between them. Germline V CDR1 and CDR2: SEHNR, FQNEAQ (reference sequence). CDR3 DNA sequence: TGTGCCAGCAGCTTATCGACAGCTAATTCACCCCTCCACTTT. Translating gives CASSLSTANSPLHF.